This T cell receptor beta chain was captured by sequencing in a study of T cell repertoires in cytomegalovirus infection. The overall study: CMV infection together with matching HLA type was indicated by public TCR beta signatures.

A word on this clonotype: What it recognizes is unknown.

Overall study findings and caveats: Predominance within the ex vivo response was attributable to HLA-C-restricted CMV-specific TCR beta clonotypes. The cumulative frequency of public TCR beta families distinguished individuals who carried CMV together with the relevant HLA.

Each CDR3 protein gets one entry after TCRdb re-called the reads with MiXCR. The sample contains just under 550,000 distinct CDR3 sequences, 26% of which appear only once. The specimen sequenced was PBMCs. The TCR was taken from a human donor in good health (CMV status not recorded). Some clones in this sample may be carry-over from other donors' samples.

The DNA for the CDR3 is TGTGCCATCTCCTGGACTAGCGGTTACAATGAGCAGTTCTTC. The encoded protein is CAISWTSGYNEQFF. This chain links TRBV6-1 with TRBJ2-1; 10 positions match TRBD2. Per the germline V gene, CDR1 is MNHNS and CDR2 is SASEGT. This CDR3 is 14 amino acids long. V lost 10 bases, J lost 4 bases, and 7 bases stayed unmatched.